These T cell receptor beta chains were read from a single sample in a study of T cells after yellow fever vaccination. TCRdb passed the 5' RACE reads through MiXCR, listing each CDR3 protein once. The sample lists about 240,000 distinct CDR3 sequences, less than 9% occurring once. Specimen: CD4+ T cells sorted from PBMCs, collected 15 days after the yellow fever booster vaccination. These receptors were taken from a man in his thirties or forties who received the YFV17D yellow fever vaccine. The conserved cysteine and the conserved F or W are not part of the CDR3 here.

v_call: TRBV5-4
cdr3_aa: ASSAPRQGLGL

v_call: TRBV20-1
cdr3_aa: SASGSSTGELF

v_call: TRBV7-9
cdr3_aa: ASSLGQYNEQF

v_call: TRBV7-2
cdr3_aa: ASSLRGLGGYEQY

v_call: TRBV20-1
cdr3_aa: SATRDEQF

v_call: TRBV11-2
cdr3_aa: ASSLDPGDGTEAF

v_call: TRBV24-1
cdr3_aa: ATSVRERRSSYNEQF

v_call: TRBV30
cdr3_aa: AWSRQINEQF

v_call: TRBV20-1
cdr3_aa: SAKFRAGVNYEQY

v_call: TRBV29-1
cdr3_aa: SVGGGNEKLF

v_call: TRBV20-1
cdr3_aa: SEGMNEQF

v_call: TRBV6-1
cdr3_aa: ASRPTGGTTGELF

v_call: TRBV12-3/TRBV12-4
cdr3_aa: ASSPLQGLYEHY

v_call: TRBV12-3/TRBV12-4
cdr3_aa: ASRSLAGEGIGKQF

v_call: TRBV20-1
cdr3_aa: SARAILGRDRSYEQY

v_call: TRBV20-1
cdr3_aa: SASSPPGTEAF

v_call: TRBV7-3
cdr3_aa: ASSLPRGTGELF

v_call: TRBV29-1
cdr3_aa: SVGGNYNEQF

v_call: TRBV4-3
cdr3_aa: ASSPDRDYEQY

v_call: TRBV20-1
cdr3_aa: SARLWNHQETQY

v_call: TRBV11-2
cdr3_aa: ASSEPLSYEQY

v_call: TRBV5-1
cdr3_aa: ASTKGGQGHGELF

v_call: TRBV27
cdr3_aa: ASSWIAGAGYEQY

v_call: TRBV18
cdr3_aa: ASSGQQVTMEGYT

v_call: TRBV20-1
cdr3_aa: SARDGGGELF

v_call: TRBV7-9
cdr3_aa: ASSPRATGNSGELF

v_call: TRBV5-1
cdr3_aa: ASSLVPGKNQPQH